The rows below give T cell receptor beta chains drawn from one sample of a study of CD8 T cells in ankylosing spondylitis. Each CDR3 protein is one row after TCRdb ran MiXCR on the 5' RACE reads. Among 150,000 to 200,000 distinct CDR3 sequences, 30% to 40% were seen once, and the ten largest hold 4.5% to 6%. Sequencing input: synovial fluid, either unsorted or a sorted T cell fraction (not recorded which). The receptors were gathered from a male donor with ankylosing spondylitis. The CDR3 runs from the conserved cysteine through the conserved F or W.

v_gene | CDR3aa
TRBV5-5 | CASSAFGTVSYEQYF
TRBV10-3 | CAIKGTGNYEQYF
TRBV14 | CASSQGVNTIYF
TRBV12-3/TRBV12-4 | CASSLSSYGYTF
TRBV3-1 | CASSQDGAYEQYF
TRBV6-2/TRBV6-3 | CASSYKALAATDTQYF
TRBV4-3 | CASSLGVGGENTIYF
TRBV12-3/TRBV12-4 | CASRQLAFRTGELFF
TRBV4-3 | CASSQGTDGSYEQYF
TRBV5-1 | CASSGGPGELFF
TRBV27 | CASSPDFGSPYNEQFF
TRBV29-1 | CSAGSTDTQYF
TRBV3-1 | CASCQDLPYTGPMGGEAFF
TRBV7-8 | CASSLVTGDSKYEQYF
TRBV30 | CAWSRWDRGYGYTF
TRBV27 | CASSGRLAQPYEQYF
TRBV5-1 | CASSIQPGQVNEKLFF
TRBV20-1 | CSASIRDREGNTEAFF
TRBV6-1 | CASSEAGKETQYF
TRBV11-3 | CASSAGLGGRETQYF
TRBV20-1 | CSAAQWGSYNEQFF
TRBV7-6 | CASSFRTEGGNQPQHF
TRBV29-1 | CSVSKDYEQYF
TRBV29-1 | CSVRASGSKNIQYF
TRBV20-1 | CSARGQGGTDTQYF
TRBV28 | CASRVGAGEKLFF
TRBV11-2 | CASSLPKTGVRHTIYF
TRBV20-1 | CSAAGTSRTGELFF
TRBV15 | CATSRARGIGETQYF
TRBV29-1 | CSVNTRAGNTIYF
TRBV11-2 | CASSLGGTGMETQYF
TRBV6-5 | CASSSTGTGYYEQYF
TRBV4-3 | CASRRQGDVNEKLFF
TRBV9 | CASSVSASPFNEQFF
TRBV7-9 | CASSETGVREKLFF
TRBV7-3 | CASSPRAGSVTEAFF
TRBV12-3/TRBV12-4 | CASSQASVEDEQFF
TRBV5-1 | CASSLQGTPYEQYF
TRBV12-3/TRBV12-4 | CASSLSQGDPYEQYF
TRBV6-1 | CASSENREGYTF
TRBV20-1 | CSARFPGLAPGGELFF
TRBV21-1 | CASSKADMSSYNEQFF
TRBV20-1 | CSARVDQGVYEQYF
TRBV11-1 | CASSSDGGYGKNIQYF
TRBV28 | CASSLPGLAGYNEQFF
TRBV7-3 | CASSLTSRAGGELFF
TRBV5-1 | CASRKQGAADEQYF
TRBV6-1 | CASSLRPGARAGELFF
TRBV5-1 | CASKFHEGYYEQYF
TRBV10-3 | CAISESSGGPYEQYF
TRBV13 | CASSFWGGETQYF
TRBV5-1 | CASSLTLNTEAFF
TRBV20-1 | CSARVVAPGTQYF
TRBV6-2/TRBV6-3 | CASSPGTGVYQPQHF
TRBV6-2/TRBV6-3 | CASSYGGGYHQPQHF
TRBV28 | CASTKGGIISGEQFF
TRBV6-5 | CASSLKGPSTDTQYF
TRBV6-1 | CASELGSAADTQYF
TRBV29-1 | CSVSPGQGANNEQYF
TRBV6-5 | CASSYSGASGSTDTQYF